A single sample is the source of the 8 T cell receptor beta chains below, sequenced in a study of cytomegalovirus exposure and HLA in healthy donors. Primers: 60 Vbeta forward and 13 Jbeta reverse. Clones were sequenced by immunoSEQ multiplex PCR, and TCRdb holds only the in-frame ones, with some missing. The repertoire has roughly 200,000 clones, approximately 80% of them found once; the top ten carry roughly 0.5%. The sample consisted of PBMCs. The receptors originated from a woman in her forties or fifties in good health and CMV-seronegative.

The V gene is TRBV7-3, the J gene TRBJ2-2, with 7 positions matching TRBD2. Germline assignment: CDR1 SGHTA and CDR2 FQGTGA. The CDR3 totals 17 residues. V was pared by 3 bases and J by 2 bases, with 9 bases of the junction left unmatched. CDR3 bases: TGTGCCAGCAGCTTTGGCCACCGGGACTATAACACCGGGGAGCTGTTTTTT. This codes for CASSFGHRDYNTGELFF.

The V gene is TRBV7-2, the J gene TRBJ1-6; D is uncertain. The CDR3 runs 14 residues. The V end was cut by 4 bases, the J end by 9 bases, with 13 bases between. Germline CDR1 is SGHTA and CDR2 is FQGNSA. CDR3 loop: CASSSSGSGSPLHF. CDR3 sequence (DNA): TGTGCCAGCAGCTCATCGGGTAGTGGTTCACCCCTCCACTTT.

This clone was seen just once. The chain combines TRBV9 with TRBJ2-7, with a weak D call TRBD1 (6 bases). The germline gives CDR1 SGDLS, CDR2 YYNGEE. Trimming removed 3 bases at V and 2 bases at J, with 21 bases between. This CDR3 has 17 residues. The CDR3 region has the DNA TGTGCCAGCAGCGCCTCATCGACAGGCCGTCCTACCTACGAGCAGTACTTC. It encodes CASSASSTGRPTYEQYF.

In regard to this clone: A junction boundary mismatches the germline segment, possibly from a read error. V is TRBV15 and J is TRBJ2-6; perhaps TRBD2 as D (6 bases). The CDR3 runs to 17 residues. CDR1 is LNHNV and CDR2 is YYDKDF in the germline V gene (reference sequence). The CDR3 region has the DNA TGTGCCACCAGCAGAGCGGGACTGTTCTCTGGGGCCAACGTCCTGATTTTC. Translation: CATSRAGLFSGANVLIF.

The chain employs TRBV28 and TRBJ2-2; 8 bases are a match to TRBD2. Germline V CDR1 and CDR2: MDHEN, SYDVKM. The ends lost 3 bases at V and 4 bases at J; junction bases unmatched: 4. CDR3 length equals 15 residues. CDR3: CASSFPGGGTGELFF. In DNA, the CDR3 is TGTGCCAGCAGTTTCCCCGGGGGGGGCACCGGGGAGCTGTTTTTT. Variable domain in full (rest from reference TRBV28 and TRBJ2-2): DVKVTQSSRYLVKRTGEKVFLECVQDMDHENMFWYRQDPGLGLRLIYFSYDVKMKEKGDIPEGYSVSREKKERFSLILESASTNQTSMYLCASSFPGGGTGELFFGEGSRLTVL.

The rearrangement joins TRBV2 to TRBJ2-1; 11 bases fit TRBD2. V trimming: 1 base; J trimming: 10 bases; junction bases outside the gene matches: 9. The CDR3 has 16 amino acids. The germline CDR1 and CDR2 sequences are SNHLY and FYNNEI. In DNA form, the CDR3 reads TGTGCCAGCAGTGAAGAACTAGCGGGAGACTTCTTGGAGCAGTTCTTC. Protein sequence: CASSEELAGDFLEQFF.

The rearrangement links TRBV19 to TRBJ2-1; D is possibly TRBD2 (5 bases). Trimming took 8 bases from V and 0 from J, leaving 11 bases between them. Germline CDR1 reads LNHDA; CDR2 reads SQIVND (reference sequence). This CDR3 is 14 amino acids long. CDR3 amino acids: CASRGLSSYNEQFF. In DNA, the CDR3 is TGTGCCAGTCGAGGACTGAGCTCCTACAATGAGCAGTTCTTC. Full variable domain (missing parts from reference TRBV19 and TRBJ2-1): DGGITQSPKYLFRKEGQNVTLSCEQNLNHDAMYWYRQDPGQGLRLIYYSQIVNDFQKGDIAEGYSVSREKKESFPLTVTSAQKNPTAFYLCASRGLSSYNEQFFGPGTRLTVL.

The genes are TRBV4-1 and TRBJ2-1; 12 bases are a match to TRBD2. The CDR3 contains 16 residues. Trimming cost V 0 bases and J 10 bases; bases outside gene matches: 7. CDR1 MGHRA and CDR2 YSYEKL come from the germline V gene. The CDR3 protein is CASSQDRPSGGEEQFF. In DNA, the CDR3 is TGCGCCAGCAGCCAAGATCGCCCTAGCGGGGGGGAGGAGCAGTTCTTC.